Shown below are 31 T cell receptor beta chains from a single sample sequenced in a study of molecular identifiers for immune sequencing clone quantification. TCRdb called the PCR reads again in MiXCR, with one record for every CDR3 protein. The sample has around 470,000 distinct CDR3 sequences; about a fifth are singletons. Sequencing was done on a sample of naive CD8+ T cells from blood, with Jurkat cell RNA spiked in. Described subset: FACS-sorted CD8+CD4-CCR7+CD45RA+ naive T cells. All receptors derive from a human donor in good health. Some libraries in this study had Jurkat cell RNA spiked in.

In the case of this clonotype: A read error may explain this, as a much larger clone is one base away. This chain joins TRBV20-1 and TRBJ1-2, with no clear D. V lost 1 base to trimming and J lost 8 bases, with 14 bases between them. The germline gives CDR1 DFQATT, CDR2 SNEGSKA (reference sequence). The CDR3 is made up of 13 amino acids. The CDR3 here is CSARAAKIVGYTF. The DNA for the CDR3 is TGCAGTGCTAGAGCGGCGAAAATCGTCGGCTACACCTTC.

The V gene is TRBV5-6, the J gene TRBJ1-1; D is perhaps TRBD1 (6 bases). This CDR3 contains 14 residues. CDR1 is SGHDT and CDR2 is YYEEEE in the germline V gene. Trimming removed 4 bases at V and 0 bases at J, with 10 bases between. For the CDR3, the DNA is TGTGCCAGCAGCGTGGACAGAATGAACACTGAAGCTTTCTTT. Protein sequence: CASSVDRMNTEAFF.

This chain joins TRBV13 and TRBJ2-7; TRBD2 might be the D (6 bases). Trimming shortened V by 3 bases and J by 0 bases, and 15 bases separated the two germline ends. The CDR3 has 16 amino acids. Germline V gene lookup returns CDR1 PRHDT and CDR2 FYEKMQ (reference sequence). For the CDR3, the DNA is TGTGCCAGCAGCTTCAGGTGGGGGGACCACTCCTACGAGCAGTACTTC. Its protein product is CASSFRWGDHSYEQYF.

This clonotype was detected a few times. The chain joins TRBV9 to TRBJ2-5; D is unresolved. This CDR3 has 15 residues. CDR1 SGDLS and CDR2 YYNGEE come from the germline V gene. V was trimmed by 0 bases and J by 5 bases, leaving 14 bases between them. CDR3 sequence: CASSVGGRHPETQYF. The DNA of the CDR3 is TGTGCCAGCAGCGTAGGAGGACGGCACCCGGAGACCCAGTACTTC.

The chain recombines TRBV7-9 with TRBJ1-5; tentative D call: TRBD1 (6 bases). CDR3 length: 20 residues. Germline CDR1 reads SEHNR; CDR2 reads FQNEAQ (reference sequence). V was clipped by 4 bases and J by 2 bases, with 27 bases between them. The CDR3 loop is CASSSSAGDNSFYCNQPQHF. As DNA, the CDR3 is TGTGCCAGCAGCTCTAGCGCAGGGGATAACTCTTTTTATTGCAATCAGCCCCAGCATTTT.

This clonotype showed up just once. A single base separates this from a much larger clone, so it may be a read error. The chain uses TRBV29-1 and TRBJ2-7, with 7 bases identical to TRBD1. The germline V gene encodes CDR1 SQVTM and CDR2 ANQGSEA. The length of the CDR3 is 15 residues. CDR3 residues: CSVEATGDGPYEQDF. The CDR3 DNA sequence: TGCAGCGTTGAAGCAACAGGGGATGGGCCCTACGAGCAGGACTTC.

This clonotype was counted between two and nine times. The chain links TRBV5-4 to TRBJ1-1; D may be TRBD1 (6 bases). The CDR3 sequence is 13 residues long. From germline, CDR1 is SGHNT and CDR2 YYREEE (reference sequence). Trimming took 2 bases from V and 7 from J, leaving 12 bases between them. The DNA for the CDR3 is TGTGCCAGCAGCTTTTGGGACACTGATGAAGCTTTCTTT. Translated: CASSFWDTDEAFF.

About this clonotype itself: A single base separates this from a much larger clone, so it may be a read error. The CDR3 DNA reads TGTGCCAGCAGTCTTAAGATAGCGGCAAGCACGCAGTATTTT. It yields the protein CASSLKIAASTQYF. The V and J genes are TRBV27 and TRBJ2-3; D perhaps matches TRBD2 (6 bases). Germline loops: CDR1 MNHEY, CDR2 SMNVEV (reference sequence). V was trimmed by 5 bases and J by 9 bases, leaving 18 bases between them. This CDR3 has 14 amino acids.

This clonotype was seen ten or more times. The chain couples TRBV7-2 to TRBJ1-1; possibly TRBD1 for D (6 bases). The CDR3 runs to 14 residues. Trimming removed 3 bases at V and 4 bases at J, with 12 bases between. CDR1 is SGHTA and CDR2 is FQGNSA in the germline V gene. This chain's CDR3 is CASSFQGIGTEAFF. Written as DNA, the CDR3 is TGTGCCAGCAGCTTTCAGGGGATCGGCACTGAAGCTTTCTTT.

This clonotype is a singleton in its sample. A much larger clone differs by one base, so this may be a read error. This sequence joins TRBV6-2 or TRBV6-3 and TRBJ1-4; D is ambiguous. The CDR3 has 15 amino acids. CDR1 is MNHEY, CDR2 SVGEGT, per germline. The CDR3 nucleotides read TGTGCCAGCAGTTCCTTCGACGCCTGGGAAGAAAGACTGTTTTTT. Its protein is CASSSFDAWEERLFF.

This clonotype showed up many times. The chain employs TRBV28 and TRBJ2-7; the match to TRBD1 covers 8 bases. Germline assignment: CDR1 MDHEN and CDR2 SYDVKM. The trim removed 3 bases at V and 3 bases at J, leaving 1 base unmatched. The CDR3 spans 13 residues. CDR3 amino acids: CASSFRGLYEQYF. CDR3 nucleotides: TGTGCCAGCAGTTTCAGGGGGCTCTACGAGCAGTACTTC.

This clonotype appeared a few times. V and J are TRBV13 and TRBJ2-3, with D possibly called TRBD1 or TRBD2 (6 bases each). This CDR3 is 13 amino acids long. CDR1 is PRHDT and CDR2 is FYEKMQ in the germline V gene (reference sequence). V dropped 0 bases and J dropped 8 bases, with 9 bases sitting between them. The CDR3 DNA sequence: TGTGCCAGCAGCTTAGGGGAGGGGGGTACGCAGTATTTT. Protein: CASSLGEGGTQYF.

This clonotype has a single count. This may stem from a read error, because a much larger clone lies one nucleotide away. The chain links TRBV4-3 to TRBJ1-5; D may be TRBD1 (5 bases). Germline V gene lookup returns CDR1 LGHNA and CDR2 YSLEER. The length of the CDR3 is 14 residues. The CDR3 region is CASSQWTGDQPRHF. For the CDR3, the DNA is TGCGCCAGCAGCCAATGGACGGGGGATCAGCCCCGGCATTTT.

The genes are TRBV7-9 and TRBJ1-2; D not certain. The CDR3 totals 16 residues. The V and J ends lost 3 bases and 3 bases respectively, with 17 bases between them. The germline V gene encodes CDR1 SEHNR and CDR2 FQNEAQ (reference sequence). The CDR3: CASSFARYSSDYGYTF. CDR3 bases: TGTGCCAGCAGCTTCGCCAGGTACTCTTCGGACTATGGCTACACCTTC.

This clonotype was observed a few times. The genes are TRBV18 and TRBJ2-5, with 8 nucleotides matching TRBD2. CDR1 KGHSH and CDR2 LQKENI come from the germline V gene. The CDR3 covers 17 residues. V lost 4 bases and J lost 5; bases outside the gene matches: 15. CDR3 region: CASSRTPGLGVQETQYF. The CDR3 DNA follows: TGTGCCAGCTCACGAACACCGGGACTAGGGGTTCAGGAGACCCAGTACTTC.

This clonotype was found a few times. The J gene is TRBJ2-7, the V gene TRBV4-1, with 9 bases matching TRBD1. Trimming at V came to 2 bases and at J to 3 bases, leaving 2 bases not matched to a gene. The CDR3 loop spans 14 amino acids. CDR1 MGHRA and CDR2 YSYEKL come from the germline V gene. The DNA of the CDR3 is TGCGCCAGCAGCCAAAGACAGGGGGTCTACGAGCAGTACTTC. This translates into CASSQRQGVYEQYF.

Concerning this clonotype: A much larger clone lies one base from this, so it may be a read error. The chain has TRBV7-9 and TRBJ1-4; D unresolved. The CDR3 consists of 16 residues. CDR1 is SEHNR, CDR2 FQNEAQ, per germline (reference sequence). The CDR3 coding sequence is TGTGCCAGCGGCTTAGTCTCTTTCGCAACTAATGAAAAACTGTTTTTT. Residues: CASGLVSFATNEKLFF. The entire variable domain, with the rest obtained from reference TRBV7-9 and TRBJ1-4, is as follows: DTGVSQNPRHKITKRGQNVTFRCDPISEHNRLYWYRQTLGQGPEFLTYFQNEAQLEKSRLLSDRFSAERPKGSFSTLEIQRTEQGDSAMYLCASGLVSFATNEKLFFGSGTQLSVL.

Points on this clonotype: One end of the junction varies from germline; a read error may be responsible. The chain carries TRBV6-2 or TRBV6-3 and TRBJ2-5, with D hard to call. This CDR3 region has 14 residues. The germline gives CDR1 MNHEY, CDR2 SVGEGT. The CDR3 DNA follows: TGTGCCAGCAATTACGGACGGTACCAAGAGACCCAGTACTTC. It encodes CASNYGRYQETQYF.

Only a few counts were recorded for this clonotype. The chain employs TRBV20-1 and TRBJ2-1, with 8 positions matching TRBD2. CDR3 length: 15 residues. CDR1 is DFQATT and CDR2 is SNEGSKA in the germline V gene (reference sequence). J was trimmed by 3 bases and V by 0 bases; bases with no gene match: 4. CDR3 loop: CSARDRSGSYNEQFF. The CDR3 DNA reads as TGCAGTGCTAGAGATAGGAGCGGGAGCTACAATGAGCAGTTCTTC.

The gene calls are TRBV2 and TRBJ2-7, with 8 bases matching TRBD2. The CDR3 totals 14 residues. From germline, CDR1 is SNHLY and CDR2 FYNNEI. After removal of 1 base from V and 5 bases from J, the junction contained 4 bases not matched to a gene. Here the CDR3 reads CASSEVLAADEQYF. The CDR3 region has the DNA TGTGCCAGCAGTGAAGTACTAGCGGCTGACGAGCAGTACTTC.

V and J are TRBV4-1 and TRBJ2-7, with 8 bases lining up with TRBD1. The CDR3 is 15 residues long. V was pared by 4 bases and J by 2 bases, with 7 bases of the junction left unmatched. CDR1 and CDR2 from the germline V gene are MGHRA and YSYEKL. CDR3 DNA: TGCGCCAGCAGCCCGGACAGGGTCAAACCCTACGAGCAGTACTTC. Protein sequence: CASSPDRVKPYEQYF.

This clonotype occurred a few times. This chain uses TRBV7-2 with TRBJ2-7; D may be TRBD2 (6 bases). There are 17 residues in the CDR3. From germline, CDR1 is SGHTA and CDR2 FQGNSA. Trimming stripped 1 base from V and 5 bases from J, with 21 bases between. The CDR3 DNA follows: TGTGCCAGCAGCTTAGGCTCCTTGACTAGAAGAATGAACGAGCAGTACTTC. Translation gives CASSLGSLTRRMNEQYF.

CDR3 residues: CASSQDRAEEAFF. In nucleotides, the CDR3 is TGCGCCAGCAGCCAAGATCGCGCAGAAGAAGCTTTCTTT. This sequence joins TRBV4-3 and TRBJ1-1; D ambiguous. Germline CDR1 is LGHNA and CDR2 is YSLEER. Trimming cost V 0 bases and J 8 bases, with 10 bases left between them. The CDR3 loop spans 13 amino acids.

This clonotype was observed a few times. The chain carries TRBV24-1 and TRBJ2-2; D gene unclear. Germline CDR1 and CDR2: KGHDR and SFDVKD. The germline V and J ends were trimmed by 4 bases and 1 base, with 12 bases remaining between them. CDR3 length: 16 amino acids. The CDR3 DNA reads TGTGCCACCAGTGACCAGGACCGTCTGAACACCGGGGAGCTGTTTTTT. Translated: CATSDQDRLNTGELFF.

As to this clonotype: At one end the junction does not follow the germline gene, possibly because of a read error. The chain has TRBV28 and TRBJ2-7; possible D gene TRBD1, 6 bases. Germline lookup yields CDR1 MDHEN and CDR2 SYDVKM. The CDR3 totals 14 residues. The CDR3, as DNA: TGTGCCTGCAGTCCAACCCACAGGGTCTACGAGCAGTACTTC. It specifies CACSPTHRVYEQYF.

This chain links TRBV29-1 with TRBJ2-7, with 12 bases aligning to TRBD2. Germline V CDR1 and CDR2: SQVTM, ANQGSEA. The CDR3 spans 13 residues. The V gene end was trimmed by 7 bases and the J gene end by 2 bases; junction bases not matched to a gene: 3. CDR3 DNA sequence: TGCAGCGGGAGACTAGCGGGAGCCTACGAGCAGTACTTC. It encodes CSGRLAGAYEQYF.

V and J are TRBV13 and TRBJ2-1; D may be TRBD1 or TRBD2 (5 bases each). The CDR3 runs 15 residues. Germline CDR1 and CDR2: PRHDT and FYEKMQ (reference sequence). With 5 bases removed from V and 9 bases from J, the gap between germline ends came to 20 bases. The CDR3 loop reads CASSPQGPARGEQFF. The CDR3 DNA reads TGTGCCAGCAGCCCCCAGGGACCCGCGAGGGGTGAGCAGTTCTTC.

For this clonotype: A much larger clone lies one base from this, so it may be a read error. This sequence joins TRBV4-3 and TRBJ2-3, with 7 bases matching TRBD2. Germline V gives CDR1 LGHNA, CDR2 YSLEER. Trimming removed 1 base from V and 2 bases from J; junction bases left unmatched: 12. CDR3 length equals 18 residues. CDR3 bases: TGCGCCAGCAGCCAAGGGCTAGCGGTTAGACCCACCACAGATACGCAGTATTTT. Translating it yields CASSQGLAVRPTTDTQYF.

The CDR3 nucleotides read TGTGCCAGCAGCTTAGGGTTGGGGGACGGGAGCAATCAGCCCCAGCATTTT. It specifies CASSLGLGDGSNQPQHF. This chain connects TRBV7-9 to TRBJ1-5; D perhaps matches TRBD1 (5 bases). The CDR3 spans 17 residues. In germline, CDR1 is SEHNR, CDR2 FQNEAQ (reference sequence). V was pared by 1 base and J by 1 base, with 14 bases between.

The chain links TRBV19 to TRBJ2-2, with TRBD2 matching over 7 bases. Germline loops: CDR1 LNHDA, CDR2 SQIVND (reference sequence). J lost 2 bases, V lost 4 bases, and 10 bases had no gene match. This CDR3 is built from 17 residues. The CDR3 DNA reads TGTGCCAGTAGTACGTCCGGGGCTAGCGGCAACACCGGGGAGCTGTTTTTT. This sequence encodes CASSTSGASGNTGELFF.

This clonotype appeared a few times. This could be a read error, since a much larger clone is one nucleotide away. This likely comes from a read error, as the CDR3 has no conserved phenylalanine or tryptophan at its end. V gene TRBV7-9 combines with J gene TRBJ2-3; 9 bases fit TRBD2. This CDR3 contains 15 residues. The V and J ends lost 1 base and 4 bases, in that order; junction bases with no gene match: 3. Germline V CDR1 and CDR2: SEHNR, FQNEAQ (reference sequence). CDR3 coding DNA: TGTGCCAGCAGCTTAGGACTAGCGGTGGCAGATACGCAGTATTTA. Amino acids: CASSLGLAVADTQYL.